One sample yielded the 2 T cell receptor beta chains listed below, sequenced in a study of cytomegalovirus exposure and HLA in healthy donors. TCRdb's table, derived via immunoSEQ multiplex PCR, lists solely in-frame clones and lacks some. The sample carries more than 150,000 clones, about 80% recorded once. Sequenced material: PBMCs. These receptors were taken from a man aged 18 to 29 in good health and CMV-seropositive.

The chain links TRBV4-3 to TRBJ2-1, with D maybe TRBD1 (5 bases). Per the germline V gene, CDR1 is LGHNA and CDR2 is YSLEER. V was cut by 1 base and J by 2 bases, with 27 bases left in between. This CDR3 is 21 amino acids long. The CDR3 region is CASSQVREAGLLGQPYNEQFF. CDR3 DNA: TGCGCCAGCAGCCAAGTTAGAGAGGCAGGGTTGCTTGGTCAGCCCTACAATGAGCAGTTCTTC.

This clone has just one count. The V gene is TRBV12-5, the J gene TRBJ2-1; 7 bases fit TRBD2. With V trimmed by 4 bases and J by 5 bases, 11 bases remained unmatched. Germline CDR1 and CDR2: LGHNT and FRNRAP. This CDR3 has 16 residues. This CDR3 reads CASGSPSGMAHNEQFF. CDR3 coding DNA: TGTGCTAGTGGTTCCCCCAGCGGGATGGCCCACAATGAGCAGTTCTTC. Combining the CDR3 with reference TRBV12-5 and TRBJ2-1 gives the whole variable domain DARVTQTPRHKVTEMGQEVTMRCQPILGHNTVFWYRQTMMQGLELLAYFRNRAPLDDSGMPKDRFSAEMPDATLATLKIQPSEPRDSAVYFCASGSPSGMAHNEQFFGPGTRLTVL.